A selection of T cell receptor beta chains follows, all from one sample in a study of blood T cell repertoires in COVID-19. Here immunoSEQ multiplex PCR was the method, and the copy in TCRdb shows in-frame clones only, minus some. The sample gives some 170,000 clones, 87% of which show up once; about 1.6% is in the top ten. Sequencing was done on a sample of peripheral blood. The source is a woman aged 45-59 years with acute or convalescent COVID-19. The conserved cysteine and the conserved F or W are not part of the CDR3 here.

V gene: TRBV6-1; CDR3 protein: ASSEATGGLDTIY
V gene: TRBV7-3; CDR3 protein: ASSVGQSSGANVLT
V gene: TRBV7-2; CDR3 protein: ASSLVSTAHGGYT
V gene: TRBV18; CDR3 protein: ASSPTSDQPQH
V gene: TRBV28; CDR3 protein: AYKGVSDTEAF
V gene: TRBV6-5; CDR3 protein: ASSRAEDTQY
V gene: TRBV11-1; CDR3 protein: ASSFNSGGVDTQY
V gene: TRBV5-1; CDR3 protein: ASSLTSHYGYT
V gene: TRBV11-2; CDR3 protein: ASSLGWLSGANVLT
V gene: TRBV7-3; CDR3 protein: ASSLLRDNEQF
V gene: TRBV18; CDR3 protein: ASSPGQGKYEQY
V gene: TRBV27; CDR3 protein: ASSFWAGSSYNSPLH
V gene: TRBV6-2/TRBV6-3; CDR3 protein: ASSYSEGADTEAF
V gene: TRBV19; CDR3 protein: ASTSGQFNQPQH
V gene: TRBV30; CDR3 protein: AWGAGAQETQY
V gene: TRBV4-2; CDR3 protein: ASSNYEQAGYSNQPQH
V gene: TRBV7-9; CDR3 protein: ASSALGGPQH
V gene: TRBV23-1; CDR3 protein: ASSQRGTSGNNEQF
V gene: TRBV11-2; CDR3 protein: ASSHSGSTDTQY
V gene: TRBV5-4; CDR3 protein: ASSLAGDSYEQY
V gene: TRBV9; CDR3 protein: ASSDGTNGRAYEQY
V gene: TRBV5-4; CDR3 protein: ASRPGGVQETQY
V gene: TRBV7-2; CDR3 protein: ASSPDTNYGYT
V gene: TRBV4-3; CDR3 protein: ASSQGGVGLDTEAF
V gene: TRBV6-5; CDR3 protein: AINPLAGGPGEQY
V gene: TRBV6-5; CDR3 protein: ASRIPGQGNQPQH